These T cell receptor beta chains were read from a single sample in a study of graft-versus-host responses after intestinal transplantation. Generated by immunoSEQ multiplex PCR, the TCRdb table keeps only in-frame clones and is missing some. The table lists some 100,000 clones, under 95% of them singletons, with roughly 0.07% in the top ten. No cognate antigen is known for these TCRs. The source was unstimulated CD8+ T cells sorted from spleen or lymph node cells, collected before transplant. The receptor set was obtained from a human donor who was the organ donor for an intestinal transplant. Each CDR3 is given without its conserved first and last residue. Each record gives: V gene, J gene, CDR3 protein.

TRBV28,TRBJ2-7,ASSERGQRYEQY
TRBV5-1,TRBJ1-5,ATGRGNQPQH
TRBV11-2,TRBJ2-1,ASSLAGRQGAMQDNEQF
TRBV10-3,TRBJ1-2,AIKPGGDYGYT
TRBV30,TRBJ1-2,AWSDGPGDGYT
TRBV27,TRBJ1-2,ASSFNSPGGFNYGYT
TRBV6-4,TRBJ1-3,ASLKGVISGNTIY
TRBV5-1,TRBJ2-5,ASSFSVWQVETQY
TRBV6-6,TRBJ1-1,ASCGREDTEAF
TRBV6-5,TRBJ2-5,ASRDGAGFYETQY
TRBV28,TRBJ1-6,AGGGNNSPLH
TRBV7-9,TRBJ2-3,ASSPIAGSFADTQY
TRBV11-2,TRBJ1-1,ASSLGPGNTEAF
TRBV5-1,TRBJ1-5,ASSQGSNQPQH
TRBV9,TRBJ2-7,ASSVNQGAYEQY
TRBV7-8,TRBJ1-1,ASSLGGGTGFAEAF
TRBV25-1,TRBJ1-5,ASSDCHSRDLGNQPQH
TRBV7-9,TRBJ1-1,ASSLNPGLNTEAF
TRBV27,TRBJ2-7,ASSYQGGFSYEQY
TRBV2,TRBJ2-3,ASSEFGTGSIIEY
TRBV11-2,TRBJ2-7,ASSLGVTQGGEQY
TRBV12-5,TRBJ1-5,ASGPGQVKSTNQPQH
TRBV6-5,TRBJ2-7,ASSPGLSSYEQY
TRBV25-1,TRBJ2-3,ASSAVRSTDTQY
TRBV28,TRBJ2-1,ASSQGWGDRSYNEQF
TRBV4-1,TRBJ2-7,ASSQVGAGGSYEQY
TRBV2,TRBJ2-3,ASRGLAGGLTDTQY
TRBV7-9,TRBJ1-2,ASSLEASGTPIYGYT
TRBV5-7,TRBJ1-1,ASSLVGGRGLGTEAF
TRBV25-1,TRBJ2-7,ASSEFFSGGIYEQY
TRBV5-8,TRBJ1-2,ASIRDPGQTNYGYT
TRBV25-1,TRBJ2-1,ASSEWASPEQF
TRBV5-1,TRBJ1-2,ASSQGQGVTNNYGYT
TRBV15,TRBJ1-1,ATSGPQTGRTEAF
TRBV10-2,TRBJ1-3,ASRTGPGNTIY
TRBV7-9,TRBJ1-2,ASSPGSLSYGYT
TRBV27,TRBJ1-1,ASSFQGNTEAF
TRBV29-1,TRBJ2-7,SVVQGDVYEQY
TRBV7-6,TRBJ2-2,ASIPDGAGELF